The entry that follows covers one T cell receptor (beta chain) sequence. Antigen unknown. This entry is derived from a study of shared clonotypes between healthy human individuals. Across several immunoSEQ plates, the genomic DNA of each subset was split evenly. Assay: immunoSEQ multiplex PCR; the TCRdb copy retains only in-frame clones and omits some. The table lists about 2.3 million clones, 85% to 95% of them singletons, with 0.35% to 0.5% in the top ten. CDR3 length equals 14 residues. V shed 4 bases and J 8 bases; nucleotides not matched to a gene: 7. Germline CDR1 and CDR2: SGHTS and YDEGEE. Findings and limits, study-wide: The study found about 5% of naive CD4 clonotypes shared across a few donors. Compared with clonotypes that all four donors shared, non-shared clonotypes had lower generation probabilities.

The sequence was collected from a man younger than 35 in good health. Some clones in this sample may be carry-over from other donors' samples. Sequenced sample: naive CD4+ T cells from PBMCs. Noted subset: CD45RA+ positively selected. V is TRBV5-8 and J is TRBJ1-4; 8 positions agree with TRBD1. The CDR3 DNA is TGTGCCAGCAGCCGAGGACAGGGCAGAGAAAAACTGTTTTTT. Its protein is CASSRGQGREKLFF.